This passage covers 29 T cell receptor beta chains from one sample sequenced in a study of beta chain features in type 1 diabetes. Reverse transcription of all isolated RNA meant that expressed TCRB transcripts were sequenced. Here immunoSEQ multiplex PCR was the method, and the copy in TCRdb shows in-frame clones only, minus some. The sample yields 250,000 or so clones, roughly 70% seen once. The sample taken for sequencing was naive CD4+ T cells from blood. Every receptor here comes from a young man in good health.

In its sample, this clone was seen a few times. The J gene is TRBJ1-1, the V gene TRBV30, with 8 nucleotides matching TRBD1. Trimming cost V 1 base and J 7 bases; bases outside gene matches: 11. This CDR3 is 15 amino acids long. The germline CDR1 and CDR2 sequences are GTSNPN and SVGIG (reference sequence). The CDR3 sequence is CAWSGTDRGYGEAFF. Written as DNA, the CDR3 is TGTGCCTGGAGTGGCACCGACAGGGGATATGGTGAAGCTTTCTTT.

The chain carries TRBV7-2 and TRBJ2-1; 10 bases map to TRBD2. Germline lookup yields CDR1 SGHTA and CDR2 FQGNSA. After removal of 5 bases from V and 9 bases from J, the junction contained 13 bases not matched to a gene. CDR3 length equals 16 residues. The CDR3 loop is CASSTGGGLARGEQFF. The CDR3 DNA follows: TGTGCCAGCAGCACCGGAGGGGGACTAGCGAGGGGTGAGCAGTTCTTC.

The chain employs TRBV30 and TRBJ2-7; D could derive from TRBD1 or TRBD2 (5 bases each). Germline loops: CDR1 GTSNPN, CDR2 SVGIG (reference sequence). The V end was cut by 0 bases, the J end by 3 bases, with 12 bases between. The CDR3 extends over 14 amino acids. CDR3 residues: CAWSVLGARYEQYF. CDR3 nucleotide sequence: TGTGCCTGGAGTGTACTAGGGGCTCGCTACGAGCAGTACTTC.

This clone was counted between two and nine times. The V and J genes are TRBV2 and TRBJ2-1; weak D call: TRBD2 (6 bases). Trimming took 8 bases from V and 4 from J, leaving 6 bases between them. CDR1 is SNHLY and CDR2 is FYNNEI in the germline V gene. CDR3 size: 11 residues. As DNA, the CDR3 is TGTGCCAGCGCGGGATACAATGAGCAGTTCTTC. Translated: CASAGYNEQFF. Using reference TRBV2 and TRBJ2-1 for the parts outside the CDR3, the full variable domain is EPEVTQTPSHQVTQMGQEVILRCVPISNHLYFYWYRQILGQKVEFLVSFYNNEISEKSEIFDDQFSVERPDGSNFTLKIRSTKLEDSAMYFCASAGYNEQFFGPGTRLTVL.

This chain connects TRBV10-3 to TRBJ2-5; D uncertain. Germline CDR1 is ENHRY and CDR2 is SYGVKD. V dropped 6 bases and J dropped 5 bases, with 16 bases sitting between them. The CDR3 spans 14 residues. The CDR3 DNA reads as TGTGCCATCAGCTTTCACAGTTTCGGGGAGACCCAGTACTTC. It yields the protein CAISFHSFGETQYF.

V gene TRBV29-1 combines with J gene TRBJ2-7, with 16 bases aligning to TRBD2. The V gene end was trimmed by 6 bases and the J gene end by 6 bases; junction bases not matched to a gene: 5. The CDR3 spans 14 residues. Germline V gene data show CDR1 as SQVTM and CDR2 as ANQGSEA. CDR3 DNA: TGCAGCGTCGGGACTAGCGGGAGGGCCCGCGAGCAGTACTTC. As protein: CSVGTSGRAREQYF.

This clone appeared once. The chain uses TRBV2 and TRBJ2-3, with D perhaps matching TRBD2 (6 bases). Deletions cut 6 bases from V and 1 base from J, with 17 bases between. The CDR3 consists of 16 residues. The germline V gene has CDR1 SNHLY and CDR2 FYNNEI. In nucleotides, the CDR3 is TGTGCCAGCAGCCGGGACGCGGGATGGGGCACAGATACGCAGTATTTT. This gives the protein CASSRDAGWGTDTQYF.

The V call is TRBV30, the J call TRBJ2-3; D is possibly TRBD2 (5 bases). The CDR3 consists of 14 residues. V lost 3 bases and J 1 base, leaving 11 bases between the germline ends. CDR1 and CDR2 (germline): GTSNPN, SVGIG (reference sequence). The CDR3 DNA sequence: TGTGCCTGGAGAACTAGATTCCGCACAGATACGCAGTATTTT. Protein product: CAWRTRFRTDTQYF.

This clone has a handful of counts. V is TRBV23-1 and J is TRBJ2-7, with TRBD1 matching 9 bases. TRBV23-1 is an ORF, and what it does is uncertain. After removal of 2 bases from V and 2 bases from J, the junction contained 7 bases not matched to a gene. There are 16 residues in the CDR3. Here the CDR3 reads CASSQRGTGKPYEQYF. The CDR3 DNA reads as TGCGCCAGCAGTCAAAGGGGGACAGGGAAGCCCTACGAGCAGTACTTC.

The chain carries TRBV30 and TRBJ1-4, with D unclear. The germline V gene has CDR1 GTSNPN and CDR2 SVGIG (reference sequence). The CDR3 is made up of 12 amino acids. The V end lost 3 bases, the J end lost 3 bases, and 5 bases lay between the germline ends. The CDR3: CAWRPSNEKLFF. DNA for the CDR3: TGTGCCTGGAGGCCCTCTAATGAAAAACTGTTTTTT.

The V call is TRBV21-1, the J call TRBJ2-1. TRBV21-1 is described as a pseudogene. The CDR3 sequence is 9 residues long. The CDR3 is CASRDEQFF. The CDR3 DNA follows: TGTGCCAGCAGGGATGAGCAGTTCTTC.

This clone was seen a few times. V is TRBV30 and J is TRBJ2-1; D not resolved. There are 12 residues in the CDR3. The V and J ends lost 5 bases and 7 bases respectively, with 12 bases between them. Germline assignment: CDR1 GTSNPN and CDR2 SVGIG (reference sequence). CDR3 nucleotide sequence: TGTGCCTGGGCGTGGGTTGTGAATGAGCAGTTCTTC. Translation: CAWAWVVNEQFF. Together with reference TRBV30 and TRBJ2-1, the CDR3 gives the full variable domain: SQTIHQWPATLVQPVGSPLSLECTVEGTSNPNLYWYRQAAGRGLQLLFYSVGIGQISSEVPQNLSASRPQDRQFILSSKKLLLSDSGFYLCAWAWVVNEQFFGPGTRLTVL.

The chain carries TRBV5-1 and TRBJ2-1; D gene ambiguous. Germline loops: CDR1 SGHRS, CDR2 YFSETQ. V was cut by 2 bases and J by 0 bases, with 9 bases left in between. This CDR3 has 15 amino acids. CDR3 loop: CASSLSRSSYNEQFF. In DNA form, the CDR3 reads TGCGCCAGCAGCTTAAGCCGGAGCTCCTACAATGAGCAGTTCTTC.

Worth noting for this clone: This sample also contains other DNA sequences that code for the same CDR3. The J gene is TRBJ2-2, the V gene TRBV30; 9 bases line up with TRBD1. With 5 bases clipped from V and 1 base from J, the junction kept 2 bases outside the gene matches. Germline V CDR1 and CDR2: GTSNPN, SVGIG (reference sequence). The CDR3 loop spans 14 amino acids. CDR3 sequence reads: CAWGTGMNTGELFF. CDR3 nucleotide sequence: TGTGCCTGGGGGACAGGGATGAACACCGGGGAGCTGTTTTTT.

This chain uses TRBV5-4 with TRBJ2-5; TRBD1 aligns across 11 bases. The germline V gene has CDR1 SGHNT and CDR2 YYREEE (reference sequence). The CDR3 has 16 residues. Trimming at V came to 4 bases and at J to 4 bases, leaving 9 bases not matched to a gene. As DNA, the CDR3 is TGTGCCAGCAGCCCCTGGACAGGGGGCGGTCGAGAGACCCAGTACTTC. It specifies CASSPWTGGGRETQYF. The full variable domain, rest sourced from reference TRBV5-4 and TRBJ2-5, is ETGVTQSPTHLIKTRGQQVTLRCSSQSGHNTVSWYQQALGQGPQFIFQYYREEENGRGNFPPRFSGLQFPNYSSELNVNALELDDSALYLCASSPWTGGGRETQYFGPGTRLLVL.

The chain recombines TRBV30 with TRBJ1-2, with D tentatively TRBD1 (6 bases). Deletions cut 3 bases from V and 8 bases from J, with 10 bases between. Germline CDR1 is GTSNPN and CDR2 is SVGIG (reference sequence). CDR3 length: 11 amino acids. The CDR3 reads CAWRTGTGYTF. The CDR3 nucleotides are TGTGCCTGGAGAACAGGGACCGGCTACACCTTC. The full variable domain, rest sourced from reference TRBV30 and TRBJ1-2, is SQTIHQWPATLVQPVGSPLSLECTVEGTSNPNLYWYRQAAGRGLQLLFYSVGIGQISSEVPQNLSASRPQDRQFILSSKKLLLSDSGFYLCAWRTGTGYTFGSGTRLTVV.

The chain has TRBV30 and TRBJ1-2, with D tentatively TRBD1 (6 bases). The germline CDR1 and CDR2 sequences are GTSNPN and SVGIG (reference sequence). The CDR3 totals 12 residues. The V and J ends lost 4 bases and 6 bases respectively, with 12 bases between them. The CDR3 coding sequence is TGTGCCTGGAATGGCAGGGGAGATGGCTACACCTTC. It encodes CAWNGRGDGYTF.

The chain is built from TRBV7-9 and TRBJ2-2; D unclear. Trimming took off 4 bases at V and 4 bases at J, with 22 bases between the two ends. CDR1 and CDR2 from the germline V gene are SEHNR and FQNEAQ (reference sequence). The CDR3 is made up of 18 amino acids. The CDR3 nucleotides are TGTGCCAGCAGCTCGGGTGGCCACCCTGAGTTAACCACCGGGGAGCTGTTTTTT. It is translated as CASSSGGHPELTTGELFF.

This clone was seen a single time. V gene TRBV30 combines with J gene TRBJ2-7; 9 nucleotides agree with TRBD2. The CDR3 is 13 residues long. Germline V gene sequence: CDR1 GTSNPN, CDR2 SVGIG (reference sequence). Losses at the gene ends were 1 base for V and 3 bases for J; bases not matched to a gene: 1. The CDR3 sequence: CAWSGAGGYEQYF. The CDR3 DNA sequence: TGTGCCTGGAGTGGAGCGGGGGGCTACGAGCAGTACTTC.

The chain carries TRBV5-1 and TRBJ2-3, with TRBD2 matching 11 bases. This CDR3 comprises 19 residues. CDR1 is SGHRS and CDR2 is YFSETQ in the germline V gene. The ends lost 3 bases at V and 2 bases at J; junction bases unmatched: 14. CDR3 bases: TGCGCCAGCAGCTGGGAAACGGGACTAGCGGAAATTTACACAGATACGCAGTATTTT. Protein product: CASSWETGLAEIYTDTQYF.

The chain is built from TRBV11-2 and TRBJ2-6; no clear D gene. V gave up 4 bases and J gave up 0 bases, with 7 bases separating them. CDR1 SGHAT and CDR2 FQNNGV come from the germline V gene. CDR3 length: 15 residues. CDR3 in DNA: TGTGCCAGCAGCTCCTTTCGCTCTGGGGCCAACGTCCTGACTTTC. Translating gives CASSSFRSGANVLTF.

The chain combines TRBV10-3 with TRBJ2-1, with 10 bases fitting TRBD2. The V gene end was trimmed by 3 bases and the J gene end by 5 bases; junction bases not matched to a gene: 4. The germline V gene has CDR1 ENHRY and CDR2 SYGVKD. This CDR3 comprises 15 residues. CDR3 sequence: CAISDSSGGHNEQFF. The CDR3 DNA reads TGTGCCATCAGTGATTCTAGCGGGGGTCACAATGAGCAGTTCTTC.

V usage is TRBV13 and J usage is TRBJ1-4; possibly TRBD1 for D (5 bases). The CDR3 loop spans 15 amino acids. Germline V gives CDR1 PRHDT, CDR2 FYEKMQ (reference sequence). V was pared by 4 bases and J by 4 bases, with 13 bases between. DNA for the CDR3: TGTGCCAGCAGCTGGTCCCGGGACCTTAATGAAAAACTGTTTTTT. This encodes CASSWSRDLNEKLFF.

This clone has more than one count but fewer than ten. V gene TRBV29-1 combines with J gene TRBJ1-2; possible D gene TRBD1, 5 bases. CDR3 length: 9 residues. Trimming took 6 bases from V and 7 from J, leaving 6 bases between them. CDR1 SQVTM and CDR2 ANQGSEA come from the germline V gene. CDR3 coding DNA: TGCAGCGTGGGGGGTGGCTACACCTTC. Its protein product is CSVGGGYTF.

V and J are TRBV30 and TRBJ1-1; no clear D gene. CDR1 GTSNPN and CDR2 SVGIG come from the germline V gene (reference sequence). The CDR3 contains 11 residues. Trimming removed 0 bases at V and 7 bases at J, with 6 bases between. CDR3 nucleotides: TGTGCCTGGAGTGTGGGCAGTGAAGCTTTCTTT. Translating it yields CAWSVGSEAFF.

The V gene is TRBV6-6, the J gene TRBJ1-4; D gene ambiguous. The CDR3 sequence is 12 residues long. The germline CDR1 and CDR2 sequences are MNHNY and SVGAGI (reference sequence). V was shortened by 2 bases and J by 10 bases, with 8 bases between the two germline ends. Here the CDR3 reads CASSYAVGKLFF. The CDR3 DNA follows: TGTGCCAGCAGTTACGCAGTCGGAAAACTGTTTTTT.

V and J are TRBV18 and TRBJ2-3; D is unclear. Germline-derived CDR1 and CDR2 are KGHSH and LQKENI. The CDR3 loop spans 12 amino acids. The V and J ends lost 5 bases and 1 base respectively, with 4 bases between them. Here the CDR3 DNA reads TGTGCCAGCTCAAGAGGCACAGATACGCAGTATTTT. Amino acids: CASSRGTDTQYF.

V is TRBV30 and J is TRBJ2-3; D tentatively fits TRBD1 or TRBD2 (6 bases each). The CDR3 spans 15 residues. V was shortened by 4 bases and J by 4 bases, with 18 bases between the two germline ends. In germline, CDR1 is GTSNPN, CDR2 SVGIG (reference sequence). This CDR3 reads CAWNTRGGNPDTQYF. The CDR3 region has the DNA TGTGCCTGGAACACCCGAGGGGGGAATCCAGATACGCAGTATTTT.

The rearrangement joins TRBV29-1 to TRBJ1-1, with TRBD1 identical over 7 bases. This CDR3 is built from 17 residues. The V and J ends lost 4 bases and 3 bases, in that order; junction bases with no gene match: 17. Germline V CDR1 and CDR2: SQVTM, ANQGSEA. The CDR3 region has the DNA TGCAGCGTTGTCAAGGGGGCTGGTATAGTTAGGTACACTGAAGCTTTCTTT. The encoded protein is CSVVKGAGIVRYTEAFF.